The rows below give T cell receptor beta chains drawn from one sample of a study of CD8+ T cells in alopecia areata. The table came from immunoSEQ multiplex PCR; TCRdb's copy has only in-frame clones and leaves some out. The sample contains about 150,000 clones, around 58% of which appear only once. This sample comprised CD4+ T cells sorted from blood, obtained at week 0. The receptors derive from a human donor with alopecia areata. CDR3s include the opening cysteine and the closing phenylalanine or tryptophan. D genes are given only for firm matches. The listing skips clone size in some rows; elsewhere it reads once, few, many or a size class.

j_call,d_call,v_call,clone_size,cdr3_aa,cdr3_nt
TRBJ1-1,TRBD1,TRBV19,once,CASSISRQGEAFF,TGTGCCAGTAGTATTTCCCGACAGGGCGAAGCTTTCTTT
TRBJ2-5,-,TRBV30,-,CAWTLAGGTQYF,TGTGCCTGGACTCTCGCGGGCGGGACCCAGTACTTC
TRBJ2-5,-,TRBV5-1,-,CASSDPSEGETQYF,TGCGCCAGCAGCGATCCTAGCGAGGGAGAGACCCAGTACTTC
TRBJ2-5,-,TRBV5-1,many,CASSQSGPHQETQYF,TGCGCCAGCAGCCAAAGCGGGCCCCATCAAGAGACCCAGTACTTC
TRBJ2-1,TRBD1,TRBV30,-,CAWGQGPPNEQFF,TGTGCCTGGGGACAGGGTCCCCCCAATGAGCAGTTCTTC
TRBJ1-2,-,TRBV29-1,-,CSSVGIYGYTF,TGCAGTAGTGTGGGGATCTATGGCTACACCTTC
TRBJ2-1,-,TRBV4-1,-,CASSAYNEQFF,TGCGCCAGCAGCGCATACAATGAGCAGTTCTTC
TRBJ1-1,-,TRBV5-1,-,CASSGGGEGTEAFF,TGCGCCAGCAGCGGGGGCGGGGAGGGCACTGAAGCTTTCTTT
TRBJ2-1,-,TRBV5-6,once,CASSLGREQFF,TGTGCCAGCAGCCTTGGTCGTGAGCAGTTCTTC
TRBJ2-7,-,TRBV18,-,CASSPVPRDYEQYF,TGTGCCAGCTCACCAGTCCCACGGGACTACGAGCAGTACTTC
TRBJ1-1,-,TRBV29-1,few,CSAEPSFSFAFF,TGCAGCGCCGAACCCAGCTTCTCTTTTGCTTTCTTT
TRBJ1-2,-,TRBV4-1,-,CASGEKLTF,TGCGCCAGTGGGGAGAAACTCACCTTC
TRBJ1-6,-,TRBV19,-,CASSRPQGSSYNSPLHF,TGTGCCAGTTCCAGGCCACAGGGTAGCTCCTATAATTCACCCCTCCACTTT
TRBJ1-3,-,TRBV7-8,-,CASSRTATSGNTIYF,TGTGCCAGCAGCCGGACGGCCACCTCTGGAAACACCATATATTTT
TRBJ1-2,-,TRBV5-6,-,CASSFGRTNNYGYTF,TGTGCCAGCAGCTTTGGACGGACGAATAACTATGGCTACACCTTC
TRBJ2-2,-,TRBV5-1,once,CASSSPTANTGELFF,TGCGCCAGCAGCTCCCCCACAGCGAACACCGGGGAGCTGTTTTTT
TRBJ2-1,-,TRBV11-2,-,CASSLAVYNEQFF,TGTGCCAGCAGCTTAGCGGTCTACAATGAGCAGTTCTTC
TRBJ1-1,-,TRBV29-1,-,CSAVRGAGGAFF,TGCAGCGCCGTCCGAGGGGCTGGTGGAGCTTTCTTT
TRBJ2-1,TRBD2,TRBV4-2,-,CASSQASRGGASNEQFF,TGTGCCAGCAGCCAAGCAAGTCGCGGGGGGGCATCAAATGAGCAGTTCTTC
TRBJ1-5,TRBD1,TRBV5-1,-,CASSTGTGNQPQHF,TGCGCCAGCAGCACCGGGACAGGCAATCAGCCCCAGCATTTT
TRBJ1-4,-,TRBV30,-,CAWRDSLQGQRGKLFF,TGTGCCTGGAGGGACAGTTTACAGGGTCAACGAGGAAAACTGTTTTTT
TRBJ1-6,-,TRBV30,once,CAWKANSPLHF,TGTGCCTGGAAGGCTAATTCACCCCTCCACTTT
TRBJ1-2,-,TRBV30,-,CAWTEGGNRRGGYTF,TGTGCCTGGACCGAGGGGGGGAACAGGCGGGGTGGCTACACCTTC
TRBJ2-5,-,TRBV18,-,CASSPPGAEETQYF,TGTGCCAGCTCACCGCCGGGGGCTGAAGAGACCCAGTACTTC
TRBJ2-4,-,TRBV27,few,CASSSDTLAKNIQYF,TGTGCCAGCAGTTCGGACACCCTAGCCAAAAACATTCAGTACTTC
TRBJ2-5,TRBD1,TRBV7-9,-,CASSLALGQQETQYF,TGTGCCAGCAGCTTAGCGCTGGGACAGCAAGAGACCCAGTACTTC
TRBJ2-4,-,TRBV19,-,CASSIDGARAKNIQYF,TGTGCCAGTAGTATAGATGGGGCGCGGGCCAAAAACATTCAGTACTTC
TRBJ2-7,TRBD1,TRBV5-6,-,CASSSGTGSSYEQYF,TGTGCCAGCAGCTCGGGGACAGGCAGCTCCTACGAGCAGTACTTC
TRBJ2-1,-,TRBV13,-,CASSLGLGPNNEQFF,TGTGCCAGCAGCTTAGGCCTTGGCCCTAACAATGAGCAGTTCTTC
TRBJ2-3,TRBD2,TRBV5-1,once,CASVIGTSGTDTQYF,TGCGCCAGCGTGATCGGGACTAGCGGCACAGATACGCAGTATTTT
TRBJ2-1,-,TRBV7-9,few,CASGVSSYNEQFF,TGTGCCAGTGGGGTAAGCTCCTACAATGAGCAGTTCTTC
TRBJ1-2,-,TRBV27,-,CASRLGGGYGYTF,TGTGCCAGCAGGTTGGGGGGCGGCTATGGCTACACCTTC
TRBJ2-4,TRBD1,TRBV14,-,CASSPRQGNIQYF,TGTGCCAGCAGCCCCCGACAGGGAAACATTCAGTACTTC
TRBJ2-3,-,TRBV25-1,-,CASSEYAGSTDTQYF,TGTGCCAGCAGTGAATATGCCGGCAGCACAGATACGCAGTATTTT
TRBJ2-5,TRBD1,TRBV7-2,few,CASSFDRVREETQYF,TGTGCCAGCAGCTTTGACAGGGTTAGAGAGGAGACCCAGTACTTC
TRBJ2-7,-,TRBV7-2,-,CASSRDPTKQYF,TGTGCCAGCAGCCGAGACCCTACGAAGCAGTACTTC
TRBJ1-6,-,TRBV7-2,-,CASSLEWAGYNSPLHF,TGTGCCAGCAGCTTAGAATGGGCAGGGTATAATTCACCCCTCCACTTT
TRBJ1-2,TRBD1,TRBV5-4,-,CASSSGTGDGYTF,TGTGCCAGCAGCTCCGGGACAGGGGATGGCTACACCTTC
TRBJ2-3,-,TRBV5-4,-,CASSQEAGSSDTQYF,TGTGCCAGCAGCCAAGAGGCGGGGTCATCCGATACGCAGTATTTT
TRBJ1-3,-,TRBV9,-,CASSVGQVNSGNTIYF,TGTGCCAGCAGCGTAGGACAGGTGAACTCTGGAAACACCATATATTTT
TRBJ1-5,-,TRBV7-2,-,CASSLGGIQPQHF,TGTGCCAGCAGCCTGGGGGGGATCCAGCCCCAGCATTTT
TRBJ2-3,-,TRBV4-1,-,CASSQQGIDTQYF,TGCGCCAGCAGCCAGCAGGGTATAGATACGCAGTATTTT
TRBJ2-5,-,TRBV10-3,-,CAISRGPMEETQYF,TGTGCCATCTCTAGAGGGCCCATGGAAGAGACCCAGTACTTC
TRBJ2-2,-,TRBV7-9,once,CASTVGGVDTGELFF,TGTGCGAGCACAGTCGGGGGTGTGGACACCGGGGAGCTGTTTTTT
TRBJ1-2,-,TRBV7-2,few,CASSLEGTLGYTF,TGTGCCAGCAGCTTAGAAGGGACACTTGGCTACACCTTC
TRBJ1-5,TRBD1,TRBV30,few,CAWSVDRVQPQHF,TGTGCCTGGAGTGTGGACAGGGTACAGCCCCAGCATTTT
TRBJ1-1,TRBD1,TRBV19,-,CASKDDRGNTEAFF,TGTGCCAGTAAGGACGACAGGGGGAACACTGAAGCTTTCTTT
TRBJ2-1,-,TRBV1,-,CTSSPRDRDYNEQFF,TGCACCAGCAGTCCAAGGGACAGGGACTACAATGAGCAGTTCTTC
TRBJ2-5,-,TRBV2,-,CASSELETQYF,TGTGCCAGCAGTGAATTGGAGACCCAGTACTTC
TRBJ2-7,-,TRBV7-9,few,CASSLQGGEQYF,TGTGCCAGCAGCTTACAAGGGGGTGAGCAGTACTTC
TRBJ2-1,-,TRBV2,few,CASSTHLGWFF,TGTGCCAGCAGCACCCACCTTGGTTGGTTCTTC
TRBJ2-3,TRBD2,TRBV11-3,-,CASSSGGPTDTQYF,TGTGCCAGCAGCTCGGGGGGGCCCACAGATACGCAGTATTTT
TRBJ2-5,-,TRBV7-2,-,CASSLSSAQETQYF,TGTGCCAGCAGCTTATCTAGCGCCCAAGAGACCCAGTACTTC
TRBJ1-2,-,TRBV9,few,CASSVDPGSSYGYTF,TGTGCCAGCAGCGTAGACCCCGGATCGTCCTATGGCTACACCTTC
TRBJ2-7,TRBD1,TRBV2,-,CASGEDRLDEQYF,TGTGCCAGCGGTGAGGACAGGCTAGACGAGCAGTACTTC
TRBJ2-3,-,TRBV7-2,-,CASRGAGRITDTQYF,TGTGCCAGCAGGGGAGCGGGCCGAATCACAGATACGCAGTATTTT
TRBJ2-1,TRBD2,TRBV7-9,few,CASSSSGGAYNEQFF,TGTGCCAGCAGCTCTAGCGGGGGGGCCTACAATGAGCAGTTCTTC